The present TCR beta chain was sequenced within a study of control samples from healthy donors and cancer patients. Profiling relied on immunoSEQ multiplex PCR, and the TCRdb table lists in-frame clones only, not all of them. Altogether roughly 130,000 clones are present, roughly 90% being singletons, with the ten largest covering approximately 2.7%. The specimen was blood. This TCR was recovered from a man between 18 and 35 years old in good health.

CDR3 bases: TGTGCCAGCAGTTACAGGGTAACTGAAGCTTTCTTT. This encodes CASSYRVTEAFF. The chain is built from TRBV6-2 or TRBV6-3 and TRBJ1-1; D remains ambiguous. The CDR3 has 12 amino acids. Trimming left V 2 bases short and J 5 bases short, with 6 bases between. Germline V gene lookup returns CDR1 MNHEY and CDR2 SVGEGT.